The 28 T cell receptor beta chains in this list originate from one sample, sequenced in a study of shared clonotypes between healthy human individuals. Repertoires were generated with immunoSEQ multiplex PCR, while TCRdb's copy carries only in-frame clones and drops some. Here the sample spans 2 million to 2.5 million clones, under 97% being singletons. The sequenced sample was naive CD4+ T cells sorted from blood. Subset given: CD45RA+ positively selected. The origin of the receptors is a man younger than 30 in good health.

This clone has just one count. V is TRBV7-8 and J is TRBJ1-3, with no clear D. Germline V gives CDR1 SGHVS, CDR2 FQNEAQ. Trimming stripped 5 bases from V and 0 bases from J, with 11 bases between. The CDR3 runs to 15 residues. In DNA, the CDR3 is TGTGCCAGCAGCACCCGAGGCCCCTCTGGAAACACCATATATTTT. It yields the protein CASSTRGPSGNTIYF.

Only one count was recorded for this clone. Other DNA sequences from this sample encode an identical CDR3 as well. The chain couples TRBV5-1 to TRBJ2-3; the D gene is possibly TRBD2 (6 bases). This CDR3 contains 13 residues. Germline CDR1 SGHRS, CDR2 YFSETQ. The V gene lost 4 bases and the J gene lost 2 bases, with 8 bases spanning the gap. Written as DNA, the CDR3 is TGCGCCAGCAGCCTGGGACTCACAGATACGCAGTATTTT. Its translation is CASSLGLTDTQYF.

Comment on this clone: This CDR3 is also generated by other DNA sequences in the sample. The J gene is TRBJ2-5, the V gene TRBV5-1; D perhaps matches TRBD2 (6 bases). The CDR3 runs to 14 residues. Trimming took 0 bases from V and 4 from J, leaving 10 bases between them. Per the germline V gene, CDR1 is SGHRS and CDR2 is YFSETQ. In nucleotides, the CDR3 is TGCGCCAGCAGCTTGGGTTTAGCGGTAGAGACCCAGTACTTC. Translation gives CASSLGLAVETQYF.

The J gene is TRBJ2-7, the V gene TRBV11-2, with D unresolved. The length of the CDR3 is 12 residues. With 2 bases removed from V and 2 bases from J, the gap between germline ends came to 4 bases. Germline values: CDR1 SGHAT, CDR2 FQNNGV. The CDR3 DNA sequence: TGTGCCAGCAGCTTACGGGCCTACGAGCAGTACTTC. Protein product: CASSLRAYEQYF.

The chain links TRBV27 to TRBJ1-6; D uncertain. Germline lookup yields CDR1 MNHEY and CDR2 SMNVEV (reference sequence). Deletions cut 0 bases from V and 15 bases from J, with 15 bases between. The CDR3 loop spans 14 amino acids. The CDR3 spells CASSLSGISLILHF. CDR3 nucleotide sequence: TGTGCCAGCAGTTTATCAGGGATCTCACTAATCCTCCACTTT.

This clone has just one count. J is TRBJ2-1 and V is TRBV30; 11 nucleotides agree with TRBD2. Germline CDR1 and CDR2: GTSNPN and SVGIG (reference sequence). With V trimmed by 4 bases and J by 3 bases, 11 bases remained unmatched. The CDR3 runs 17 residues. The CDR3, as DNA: TGTGCCTGGAACATAGCGGGAGGGCGTCGGTTCTACAATGAGCAGTTCTTC. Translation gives CAWNIAGGRRFYNEQFF.

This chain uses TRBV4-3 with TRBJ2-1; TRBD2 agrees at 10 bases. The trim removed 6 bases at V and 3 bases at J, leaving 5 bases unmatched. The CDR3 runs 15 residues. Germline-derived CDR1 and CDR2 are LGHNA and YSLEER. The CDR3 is CASSPGLADYNEQFF. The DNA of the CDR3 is TGCGCCAGCAGTCCAGGACTAGCGGACTACAATGAGCAGTTCTTC.

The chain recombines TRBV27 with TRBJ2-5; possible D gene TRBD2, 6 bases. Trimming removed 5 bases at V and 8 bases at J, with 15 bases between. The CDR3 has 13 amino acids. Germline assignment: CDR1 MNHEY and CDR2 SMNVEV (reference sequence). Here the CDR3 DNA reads TGTGCCAGCAGTGCGGGACTTGCCCGAACCCAGTACTTC. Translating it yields CASSAGLARTQYF.

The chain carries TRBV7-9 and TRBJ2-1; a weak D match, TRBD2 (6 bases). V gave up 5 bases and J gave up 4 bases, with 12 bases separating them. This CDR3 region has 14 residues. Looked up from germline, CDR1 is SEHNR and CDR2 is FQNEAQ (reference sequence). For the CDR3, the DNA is TGTGCCAGCAGCCGACTAGTCGAATACAATGAGCAGTTCTTC. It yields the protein CASSRLVEYNEQFF.

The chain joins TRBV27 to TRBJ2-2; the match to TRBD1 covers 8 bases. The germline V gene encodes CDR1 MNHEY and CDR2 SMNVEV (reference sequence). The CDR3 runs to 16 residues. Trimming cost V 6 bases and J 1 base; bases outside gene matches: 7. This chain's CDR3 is CASRGPGTGNTGELFF. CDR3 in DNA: TGTGCCAGCAGAGGCCCCGGGACAGGGAACACCGGGGAGCTGTTTTTT.

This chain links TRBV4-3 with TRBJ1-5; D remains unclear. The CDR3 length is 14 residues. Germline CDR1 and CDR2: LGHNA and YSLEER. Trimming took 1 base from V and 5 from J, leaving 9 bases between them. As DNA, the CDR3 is TGCGCCAGCAGCCAAGGAAGGGAGGATCAGCCCCAGCATTTT. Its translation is CASSQGREDQPQHF.

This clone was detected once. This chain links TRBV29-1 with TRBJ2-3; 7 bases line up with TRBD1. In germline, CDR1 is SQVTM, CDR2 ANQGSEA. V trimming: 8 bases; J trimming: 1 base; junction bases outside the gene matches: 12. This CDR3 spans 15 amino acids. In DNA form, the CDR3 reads TGCAGCTACAGAGGGGGCGAGGTAGGCACAGATACGCAGTATTTT. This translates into CSYRGGEVGTDTQYF.

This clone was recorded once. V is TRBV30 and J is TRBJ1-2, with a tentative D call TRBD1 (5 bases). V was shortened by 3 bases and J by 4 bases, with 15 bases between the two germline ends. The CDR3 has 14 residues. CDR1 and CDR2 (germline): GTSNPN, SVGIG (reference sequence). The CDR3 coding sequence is TGTGCCTGGAGCCGACAGTCTTCCACCTATGGCTACACCTTC. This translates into CAWSRQSSTYGYTF.

CDR3 residues: CASALTGFLPLHF. The CDR3 coding sequence is TGTGCCAGCGCGCTGACAGGGTTTTTGCCCCTCCACTTT. V gene TRBV28 combines with J gene TRBJ1-6, with 7 bases identical to TRBD1. From germline, CDR1 is MDHEN and CDR2 SYDVKM. The CDR3 contains 13 residues. J lost 13 bases, V lost 8 bases, and 11 bases had no gene match.

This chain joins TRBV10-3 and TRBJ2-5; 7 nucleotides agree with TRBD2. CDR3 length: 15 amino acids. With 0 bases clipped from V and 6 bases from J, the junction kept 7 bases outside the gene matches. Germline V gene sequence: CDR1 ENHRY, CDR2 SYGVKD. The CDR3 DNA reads TGTGCCATCAGTGAGTCGAGGACTAGTGGGCAGACCCAGTACTTC. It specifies CAISESRTSGQTQYF.

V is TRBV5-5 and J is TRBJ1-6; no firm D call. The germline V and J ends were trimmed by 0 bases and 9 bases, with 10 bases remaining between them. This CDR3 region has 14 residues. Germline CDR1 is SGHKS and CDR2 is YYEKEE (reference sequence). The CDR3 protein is CASSLVQGGSPLHF. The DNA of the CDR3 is TGTGCCAGCAGCTTGGTACAAGGTGGTTCACCCCTCCACTTT.

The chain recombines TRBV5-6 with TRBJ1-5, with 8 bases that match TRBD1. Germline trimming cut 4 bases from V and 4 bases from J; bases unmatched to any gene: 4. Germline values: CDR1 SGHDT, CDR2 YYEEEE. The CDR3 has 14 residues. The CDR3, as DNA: TGTGCCAGCAGCGTCGGACAGGGTAATCAGCCCCAGCATTTT. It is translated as CASSVGQGNQPQHF.

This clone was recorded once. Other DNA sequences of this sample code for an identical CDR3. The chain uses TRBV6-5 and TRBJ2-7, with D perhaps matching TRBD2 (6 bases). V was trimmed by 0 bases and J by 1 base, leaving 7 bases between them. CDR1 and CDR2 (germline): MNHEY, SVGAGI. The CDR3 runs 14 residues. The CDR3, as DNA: TGTGCCAGCAGTTACTCTAGCGGTTCCTACGAGCAGTACTTC. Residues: CASSYSSGSYEQYF.

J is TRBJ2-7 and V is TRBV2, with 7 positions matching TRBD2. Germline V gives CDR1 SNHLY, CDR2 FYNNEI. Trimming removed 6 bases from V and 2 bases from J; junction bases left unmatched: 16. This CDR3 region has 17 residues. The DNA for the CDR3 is TGTGCCAGCAGCCCCCGCGTAGCGGGTGCGCCAACCTACGAGCAGTACTTC. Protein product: CASSPRVAGAPTYEQYF.

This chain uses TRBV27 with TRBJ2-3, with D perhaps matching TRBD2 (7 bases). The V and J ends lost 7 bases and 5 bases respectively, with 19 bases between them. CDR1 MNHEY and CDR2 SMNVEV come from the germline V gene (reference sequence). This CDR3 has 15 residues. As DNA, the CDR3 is TGTGCCAGCAAAGTATGGGGGGGCCAGGGAGATACGCAGTATTTT. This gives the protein CASKVWGGQGDTQYF.

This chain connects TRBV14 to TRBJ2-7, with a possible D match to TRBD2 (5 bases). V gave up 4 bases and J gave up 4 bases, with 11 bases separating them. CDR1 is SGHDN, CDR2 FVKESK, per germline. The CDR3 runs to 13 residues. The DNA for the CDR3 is TGTGCCAGCAGCCGAGGACGGGGTTACGAGCAGTACTTC. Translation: CASSRGRGYEQYF.

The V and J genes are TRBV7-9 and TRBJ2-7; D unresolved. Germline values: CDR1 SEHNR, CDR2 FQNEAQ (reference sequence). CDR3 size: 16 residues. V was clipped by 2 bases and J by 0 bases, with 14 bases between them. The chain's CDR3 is CASSLSAGKSSYEQYF. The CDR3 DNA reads TGTGCCAGCAGCTTAAGTGCAGGAAAGAGCTCCTACGAGCAGTACTTC.

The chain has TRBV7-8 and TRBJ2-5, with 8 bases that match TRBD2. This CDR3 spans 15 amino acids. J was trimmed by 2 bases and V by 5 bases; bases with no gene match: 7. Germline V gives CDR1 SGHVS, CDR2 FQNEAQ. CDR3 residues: CASSQAGGPQETQYF. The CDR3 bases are TGTGCCAGCAGCCAGGCGGGGGGACCACAAGAGACCCAGTACTTC.

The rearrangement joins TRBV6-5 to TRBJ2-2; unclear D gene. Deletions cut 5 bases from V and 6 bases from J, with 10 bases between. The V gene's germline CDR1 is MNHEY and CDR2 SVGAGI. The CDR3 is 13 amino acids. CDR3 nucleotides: TGTGCCAGCAGTGTACCCGTCCCCGGGGAGCTGTTTTTT. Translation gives CASSVPVPGELFF.

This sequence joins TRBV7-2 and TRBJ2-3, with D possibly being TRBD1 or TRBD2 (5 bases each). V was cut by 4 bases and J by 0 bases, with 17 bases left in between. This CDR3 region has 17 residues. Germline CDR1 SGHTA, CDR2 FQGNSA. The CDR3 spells CASSWGLGRASTDTQYF. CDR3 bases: TGTGCCAGCAGCTGGGGCCTCGGGCGGGCTAGCACAGATACGCAGTATTTT.

CDR3 sequence reads: CASSFGLVRNSYEQYF. In DNA, the CDR3 is TGCGCCAGCAGCTTCGGACTAGTCCGGAATTCCTACGAGCAGTACTTC. The chain couples TRBV5-1 to TRBJ2-7; 7 bases are a match to TRBD2. Germline V gene lookup returns CDR1 SGHRS and CDR2 YFSETQ. The CDR3 has 16 residues. V dropped 2 bases and J dropped 1; count of bases not matched to a gene: 9. Looking up the rest from reference TRBV5-1 and TRBJ2-7 gives the full variable domain: KAGVTQTPRYLIKTRGQQVTLSCSPISGHRSVSWYQQTPGQGLQFLFEYFSETQRNKGNFPGRFSGRQFSNSRSEMNVSTLELGDSALYLCASSFGLVRNSYEQYFGPGTRLTVT.

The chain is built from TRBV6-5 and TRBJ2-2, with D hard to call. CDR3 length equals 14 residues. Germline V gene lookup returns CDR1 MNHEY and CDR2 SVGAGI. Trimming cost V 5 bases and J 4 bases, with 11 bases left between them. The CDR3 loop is CASSRTLPTGELFF. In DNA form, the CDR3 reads TGTGCCAGCAGTCGGACCCTACCCACCGGGGAGCTGTTTTTT.

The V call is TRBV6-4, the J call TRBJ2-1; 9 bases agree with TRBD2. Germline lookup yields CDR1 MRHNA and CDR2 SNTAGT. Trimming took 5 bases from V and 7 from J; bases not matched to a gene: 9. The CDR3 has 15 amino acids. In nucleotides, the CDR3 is TGTGCCAGCAGTCCGAGTAGCGGGAGCTGGAATGAGCAGTTCTTC. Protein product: CASSPSSGSWNEQFF.